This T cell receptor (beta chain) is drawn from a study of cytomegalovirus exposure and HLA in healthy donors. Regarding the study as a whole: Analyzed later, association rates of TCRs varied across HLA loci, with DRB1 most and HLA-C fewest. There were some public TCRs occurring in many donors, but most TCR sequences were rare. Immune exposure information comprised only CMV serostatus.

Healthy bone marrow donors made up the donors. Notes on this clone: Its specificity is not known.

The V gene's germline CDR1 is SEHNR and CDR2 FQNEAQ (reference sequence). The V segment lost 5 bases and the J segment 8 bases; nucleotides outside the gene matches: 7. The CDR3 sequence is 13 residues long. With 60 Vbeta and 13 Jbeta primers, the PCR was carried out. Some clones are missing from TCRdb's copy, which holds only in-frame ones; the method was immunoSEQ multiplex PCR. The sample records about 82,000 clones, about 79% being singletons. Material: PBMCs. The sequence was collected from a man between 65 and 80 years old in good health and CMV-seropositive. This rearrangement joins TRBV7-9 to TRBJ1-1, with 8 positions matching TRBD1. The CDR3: CASSLITGGEAFF. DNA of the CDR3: TGTGCCAGCAGCCTAATAACAGGGGGAGAAGCTTTCTTT.